The 7 T cell receptor beta chains listed next were all sequenced from one sample in a study of identifying expanded T cells in peripheral blood. Some clones are missing from TCRdb's copy, which holds only in-frame ones; the method was immunoSEQ multiplex PCR. The sample shows over 70,000 clones, more than 75% of them seen only once. The specimen sequenced was blood. The source of these receptors is a person between 18 and 75 years old in good health.

This chain joins TRBV5-6 and TRBJ2-2, with unresolved D. Trimming removed 0 bases at V and 6 bases at J, with 3 bases between. Germline V gene data show CDR1 as SGHDT and CDR2 as YYEEEE. This CDR3 is 12 amino acids long. The CDR3 coding sequence is TGTGCCAGCAGCTTGGCGGCCGGGGAGCTGTTTTTT. It encodes CASSLAAGELFF.

This clone was recorded a few times. The CDR3 spells CASNLQGLSSPLHF. The CDR3, as DNA: TGTGCCAGCAATCTACAGGGTTTGAGTTCACCCCTCCACTTT. The chain is built from TRBV6-6 and TRBJ1-6; possible D gene TRBD1, 6 bases. CDR1 and CDR2 from the germline V gene are MNHNY and SVGAGI (reference sequence). This CDR3 comprises 14 residues. Trimming pared 7 bases from V and 9 bases from J, leaving 16 bases between.

This CDR3 reads CASSRSGAGYEQYF. CDR3 nucleotide sequence: TGTGCCAGCAGCCGTTCGGGGGCGGGGTACGAGCAGTACTTC. The gene calls are TRBV11-3 and TRBJ2-7, with D perhaps being TRBD1 or TRBD2 (6 bases each). Deletions cut 5 bases from V and 4 bases from J, with 15 bases between. This CDR3 is 14 amino acids long. The germline V gene has CDR1 SGHNT and CDR2 YENEEA.

The V call is TRBV6-6, the J call TRBJ2-7; D gene ambiguous. The V gene lost 5 bases and the J gene lost 4 bases, with 9 bases spanning the gap. CDR3 length equals 12 residues. CDR1 and CDR2 from the germline V gene are MNHNY and SVGAGI (reference sequence). The CDR3 bases are TGTGCCAGCAGTCCCCCCGGTTACGAGCAGTACTTC. Encoded protein: CASSPPGYEQYF.

For the CDR3, the DNA is TGTGCCAGCAGCTTAGGCGGGGATGGTACGCAGTATTTT. Amino acids: CASSLGGDGTQYF. The V gene is TRBV7-9, the J gene TRBJ2-3; possible D gene TRBD2, 6 bases. Germline V lookup: CDR1 SEHNR, CDR2 FQNEAQ (reference sequence). V shed 1 base and J shed 8 bases, with 10 bases lying between them. The CDR3 contains 13 residues.

Comment on this clone: The junction shows a germline mismatch at one end, possibly a read error. This rearrangement joins TRBV7-9 to TRBJ1-5; D is unclear. The V gene's germline CDR1 is SEHNR and CDR2 FQNEAQ (reference sequence). This CDR3 is 14 amino acids long. CDR3 sequence: CATSSGPSNQPQHF. CDR3 DNA: TGTGCCACCAGCTCAGGACCCAGCAATCAGCCCCAGCATTTT.

The V and J genes are TRBV6-5 and TRBJ2-7, with TRBD1 matching over 11 bases. V shed 5 bases and J 3 bases; nucleotides not matched to a gene: 6. Germline CDR1 and CDR2: MNHEY and SVGAGI. CDR3 length: 15 residues. CDR3 sequence (DNA): TGTGCCAGCAGTCCTATGGGGACAGGGGGCTACGAGCAGTACTTC. This translates into CASSPMGTGGYEQYF.